Sequencing of this T cell receptor (beta chain) was carried out in a study of Graves' ophthalmopathy and Graves' hyperthyroidism. To note about this clonotype: This may be a read error, as it is one base from a much larger clone.

The study amplified TCR beta CDR3 regions using RNA transcripts. Second-round multiplex PCR followed a first-round RT-PCR using HTBI primers. In TCRdb, the multiplex PCR reads were re-called with MiXCR into one record per CDR3 protein. The table shows more than 550,000 distinct CDR3 sequences, with roughly 41% occurring only once. This TCR came from an adult man with Graves' ophthalmopathy. Sequencing used peripheral blood.

CDR3 amino acids: CSALGTSNYGYTF. The DNA for the CDR3 is TGCAGTGCCCTCGGGACGTCTAACTATGGCTACACCTTC. J is TRBJ1-2 and V is TRBV20-1, with D perhaps TRBD1 (5 bases). Germline V gives CDR1 DFQATT, CDR2 SNEGSKA (reference sequence). The V gene lost 6 bases and the J gene lost 0 bases, with 11 bases spanning the gap. There are 13 residues in the CDR3.